This T cell receptor beta chain is drawn from a study of blood T cell repertoires in COVID-19. On the study more broadly: The United States, Italy and Spain were the sources of the acute and convalescent COVID-19 samples. PBMCs, B-cell-depleted T cells, or T cells were the source of the cDNA or gDNA that made up the material.

In the original processing: From reference gene primer amplification, estimates of nucleated cell counts were derived. TCRdb keeps only in-frame clones here, not all; method: immunoSEQ multiplex PCR. From that table come the V and J calls and clone size; the DNA was used to work out D and trimming. The sample includes about 78,000 clones, approximately 91% of them seen just once. CDR1 SGDLS and CDR2 YYNGEE come from the germline V gene. Losses at the gene ends were 4 bases for V and 3 bases for J; bases not matched to a gene: 4. This CDR3 has 16 residues. This chain uses TRBV9 with TRBJ2-3; 14 bases are a match to TRBD2. The sample taken for sequencing was peripheral blood. This clonotype originated in a man between 65 and 80 years old with active or convalescent COVID-19. DNA for the CDR3: TGTGCCAGCAGCCCAGGACTAGCGGGAGGTACAGATACGCAGTATTTT. Translated: CASSPGLAGGTDTQYF.